This T cell receptor (beta chain) was captured in a study of blood T cell repertoires in COVID-19. As for the study in general: Samples representing acute and convalescent COVID-19 were sourced from the United States, Italy and Spain.

Clones were read by immunoSEQ multiplex PCR, and TCRdb kept only the in-frame ones, dropping some. The repertoire has about 110,000 clones, roughly four fifths of them found once; the top ten carry 20% to 25%. The CDR3 contains 17 residues. From germline, CDR1 is LGHDT and CDR2 YNNKEL (reference sequence). V lost 0 bases and J lost 5; bases outside the gene matches: 8. The chain recombines TRBV3-1 (or the pseudogene TRBV3-2) with TRBJ2-1; 9 bases map to TRBD2. Sample: peripheral blood. The receptor comes from a man aged 65 to 79 with active or convalescent COVID-19. The chain's CDR3 is CASSQDSPGTSHNEQFF. In DNA form, the CDR3 reads TGTGCCAGCAGCCAAGATTCTCCCGGGACTAGCCACAATGAGCAGTTCTTC.